This entry describes one T cell receptor (beta chain). Sequencing used immunoSEQ multiplex PCR; TCRdb keeps in-frame clones, though not all of them. The data contain about 2.1 million clones, 90% to 95% of them seen just once; the ten biggest clones take up about 1.6%. The sample is drawn from a study of shared clonotypes between healthy human individuals. This CDR3 has 12 amino acids. V lost 5 bases and J 6 bases, leaving 10 bases between the germline ends. Germline V gives CDR1 SGHAT, CDR2 FQNNGV. Positive CCR7 selection of CD45RO-negative cells yielded the naive CD8 cells, and terminally differentiated effector memory CD45RA+ cells were excluded.

The receptor was derived from a young man in good health. Some clones in this sample may be carry-over from other donors' samples. The rearrangement links TRBV11-2 to TRBJ1-1; D gene unclear. The sample comprised naive CD8+ T cells from PBMCs. The CDR3 coding sequence is TGTGCCAGCAGCCCCCGTGGGGCTGAAGCTTTCTTT. This codes for CASSPRGAEAFF.